Following are 19 T cell receptor beta chains from one sample sequenced in a study of OX40 agonist ivuxolimab in advanced cancers. The repertoire was sequenced with immunoSEQ multiplex PCR; TCRdb's copy has only in-frame clones and lacks some. The sample has approximately 86,000 clones, around 90% seen once; the top ten hold around 0.33%. The sample consisted of CD4+ or CD8+ T cells sorted from blood, taken in a trial of the OX40 agonist ivuxolimab. The origin of the receptors is an adult with an advanced solid tumor such as melanoma, head and neck, liver or kidney cancer.

Remarks on this clone: This CDR3 is also generated by other DNA sequences in the sample. The chain uses TRBV7-7 and TRBJ2-5; TRBD2 matches 12 bases. Germline V gives CDR1 SSHAT, CDR2 FNYEAQ (reference sequence). The CDR3 consists of 15 residues. The ends lost 1 base at V and 5 bases at J; junction bases unmatched: 2. DNA for the CDR3: TGTGCCAGCAGCTTAGGCCTAGCGGGAGGGGAGACCCAGTACTTC. Translation: CASSLGLAGGETQYF. Drawing the rest from reference TRBV7-7 and TRBJ2-5, the complete variable domain is GAGVSQSPRYKVTKRGQDVTLRCDPISSHATLYWYQQALGQGPEFLTYFNYEAQPDKSGLPSDRFSAERPEGSISTLTIQRTEQRDSAMYRCASSLGLAGGETQYFGPGTRLLVL.

This clone has only a few counts. The chain is built from TRBV28 and TRBJ1-5, with TRBD1 as a possible D gene (6 bases). The V gene lost 11 bases and the J gene lost 6 bases, with 14 bases spanning the gap. Germline V gene sequence: CDR1 MDHEN, CDR2 SYDVKM. The CDR3 loop spans 12 amino acids. Written as DNA, the CDR3 is TGTGCCGGATCCCGGGACATTCAGCCCCAGCATTTT. Translated, it gives CAGSRDIQPQHF.

This sequence joins TRBV5-4 and TRBJ2-3; 10 nucleotides match TRBD2. The germline gives CDR1 SGHNT, CDR2 YYREEE (reference sequence). The V segment lost 0 bases and the J segment 5 bases; nucleotides outside the gene matches: 0. The CDR3 totals 14 residues. The CDR3: CASSLASGRDTQYF. The CDR3 region has the DNA TGTGCCAGCAGCTTGGCTAGCGGGAGAGATACGCAGTATTTT.

The rearrangement joins TRBV5-1 to TRBJ1-1; D is uncertain. CDR3 length: 15 amino acids. V was clipped by 5 bases and J by 0 bases, with 14 bases between them. Germline values: CDR1 SGHRS, CDR2 YFSETQ. The CDR3 spells CASSSPTGLNTEAFF. CDR3 bases: TGCGCCAGCAGTTCCCCGACCGGGCTGAACACTGAAGCTTTCTTT.

The CDR3 reads CASSYSREGRNEQFF. In DNA, the CDR3 is TGTGCCAGCAGTTACTCTCGGGAGGGCCGCAATGAGCAGTTCTTC. The chain combines TRBV6-5 with TRBJ2-1, with 8 bases matching TRBD2. The ends lost 0 bases at V and 6 bases at J; junction bases unmatched: 4. CDR3 length equals 15 residues. CDR1 MNHEY and CDR2 SVGAGI come from the germline V gene.

The V call is TRBV5-8, the J call TRBJ2-6, with D unresolved. Trimming stripped 7 bases from V and 0 bases from J, with 14 bases between. The CDR3 runs 16 residues. CDR1 is SGHTS, CDR2 YDEGEE, per germline. This chain's CDR3 is CASDTKRFSGANVLTF. The CDR3 coding sequence is TGTGCCAGCGATACAAAAAGGTTCTCTGGGGCCAACGTCCTGACTTTC. Looking up the rest from reference TRBV5-8 and TRBJ2-6 gives the full variable domain: EAGVTQSPTHLIKTRGQQATLRCSPISGHTSVYWYQQALGLGLQFLLWYDEGEERNRGNFPPRFSGRQFPNYSSELNVNALELEDSALYLCASDTKRFSGANVLTFGAGSRLTVL.

The count of this clone is one. The chain carries TRBV19 and TRBJ2-1; D perhaps matches TRBD1 (5 bases). The CDR3 length is 14 residues. Germline V CDR1 and CDR2: LNHDA, SQIVND (reference sequence). V lost 4 bases and J lost 6, with 13 bases in between. The CDR3 DNA is TGTGCCAGTAGTACCCTGGACACGCTCAATGAGCAGTTCTTC. Protein: CASSTLDTLNEQFF.

The chain couples TRBV10-1 to TRBJ2-1; 9 bases line up with TRBD2. The CDR3 covers 15 residues. The germline V gene has CDR1 WNHNN and CDR2 SYGVQD (reference sequence). The V segment lost 9 bases and the J segment 1 base; nucleotides outside the gene matches: 7. The CDR3 sequence is CARTKREVSYNEQFF. Here the CDR3 DNA reads TGCGCCAGAACCAAGCGGGAGGTTTCCTACAATGAGCAGTTCTTC.

The chain couples TRBV7-9 to TRBJ2-7, with a possible D match to TRBD2 (5 bases). The CDR3 has 14 amino acids. Germline lookup yields CDR1 SEHNR and CDR2 FQNEAQ (reference sequence). Trimming removed 8 bases from V and 3 bases from J, with 17 bases in between. Here the CDR3 DNA reads TGTGCCAGCGCCCCAGCGGCCTCGATCTACGAGCAGTACTTC. Its translation: CASAPAASIYEQYF.

The chain uses TRBV9 and TRBJ2-5, with D perhaps TRBD1 or TRBD2 (6 bases each). Germline V lookup: CDR1 SGDLS, CDR2 YYNGEE. The CDR3 loop spans 15 amino acids. V was trimmed by 4 bases and J by 2 bases, leaving 15 bases between them. This CDR3 is CASSTVQGGQETQYF. CDR3 in DNA: TGTGCCAGCAGCACCGTACAGGGAGGACAAGAGACCCAGTACTTC.

The chain recombines TRBV6-4 with TRBJ2-1; D gene uncertain. The V gene's germline CDR1 is MRHNA and CDR2 SNTAGT. The germline V and J ends were trimmed by 5 bases and 0 bases, with 14 bases remaining between them. The CDR3 contains 16 residues. CDR3 bases: TGTGCCAGCAGTTACACTTACCGTAGCTCCTACAATGAGCAGTTCTTC. This codes for CASSYTYRSSYNEQFF.

This chain connects TRBV14 to TRBJ2-7, with 9 bases identical to TRBD2. The CDR3 sequence is 16 residues long. The germline V gene has CDR1 SGHDN and CDR2 FVKESK. V gave up 5 bases and J gave up 0 bases; unmatched junction bases: 8. The CDR3 region is CASSATSGRSSYEQYF. The CDR3 nucleotides read TGTGCCAGCAGCGCAACGAGCGGGAGGAGCTCCTACGAGCAGTACTTC.

V gene TRBV27 combines with J gene TRBJ2-7; 7 positions agree with TRBD1. Germline CDR1 reads MNHEY; CDR2 reads SMNVEV (reference sequence). The CDR3 length is 15 residues. After removal of 2 bases from V and 1 base from J, the junction contained 5 bases not matched to a gene. The DNA for the CDR3 is TGTGCCAGCAGTTTAACGACAGGGTTGTCCTACGAGCAGTACTTC. Its translation: CASSLTTGLSYEQYF.

This chain uses TRBV7-2 with TRBJ2-5, with a possible D match to TRBD2 (6 bases). V lost 6 bases to trimming and J lost 2 bases, with 16 bases between them. Germline V CDR1 and CDR2: SGHTA, FQGNSA. The CDR3 spans 15 residues. The CDR3 loop is CASSSRRGRQETQYF. The DNA of the CDR3 is TGTGCCAGCAGTTCCCGGCGGGGAAGGCAAGAGACCCAGTACTTC. Combining the CDR3 with reference TRBV7-2 and TRBJ2-5 gives the whole variable domain GAGVSQSPSNKVTEKGKDVELRCDPISGHTALYWYRQSLGQGLEFLIYFQGNSAPDKSGLPSDRFSAERTGGSVSTLTIQRTQQEDSAVYLCASSSRRGRQETQYFGPGTRLLVL.

This chain joins TRBV9 and TRBJ2-1; unclear D gene. The CDR3 contains 15 residues. Per the germline V gene, CDR1 is SGDLS and CDR2 is YYNGEE. V shed 4 bases and J shed 0 bases, with 11 bases lying between them. CDR3 nucleotides: TGTGCCAGCAGCCCCCGCCTTAGCTCCTACAATGAGCAGTTCTTC. It yields the protein CASSPRLSSYNEQFF.

The J gene is TRBJ2-1, the V gene TRBV4-3; weak D call: TRBD1 (5 bases). From germline, CDR1 is LGHNA and CDR2 YSLEER. Trimming pared 0 bases from V and 10 bases from J, leaving 16 bases between. The length of the CDR3 is 15 residues. As DNA, the CDR3 is TGCGCCAGCAGCCAAGATGAGCAGGGCGGATTAGAGCAGTTCTTC. This codes for CASSQDEQGGLEQFF.

The chain uses TRBV11-2 and TRBJ1-4, with D uncertain. V gave up 1 base and J gave up 8 bases, with 8 bases separating them. The CDR3 has 13 amino acids. Germline V gene sequence: CDR1 SGHAT, CDR2 FQNNGV. The CDR3 is CASSLGPREKLFF. The DNA for the CDR3 is TGTGCCAGCAGCTTAGGCCCCCGCGAAAAACTGTTTTTT.

The rearrangement joins TRBV10-3 to TRBJ2-3; D is unclear. The CDR3 runs 13 residues. Germline CDR1 and CDR2: ENHRY and SYGVKD. Trimming removed 8 bases from V and 0 bases from J, with 9 bases in between. CDR3 protein: CAIGVDSTDTQYF. The DNA of the CDR3 is TGTGCCATCGGAGTGGACAGCACAGATACGCAGTATTTT.

The chain recombines TRBV20-1 with TRBJ2-3; the D gene is possibly TRBD2 (6 bases). V lost 3 bases and J 8 bases, leaving 9 bases between the germline ends. CDR1 and CDR2 (germline): DFQATT, SNEGSKA (reference sequence). The CDR3 loop spans 11 amino acids. The CDR3 DNA reads TGCAGTGCTAGCGGGAGTGCTACGCAGTATTTT. This encodes CSASGSATQYF.